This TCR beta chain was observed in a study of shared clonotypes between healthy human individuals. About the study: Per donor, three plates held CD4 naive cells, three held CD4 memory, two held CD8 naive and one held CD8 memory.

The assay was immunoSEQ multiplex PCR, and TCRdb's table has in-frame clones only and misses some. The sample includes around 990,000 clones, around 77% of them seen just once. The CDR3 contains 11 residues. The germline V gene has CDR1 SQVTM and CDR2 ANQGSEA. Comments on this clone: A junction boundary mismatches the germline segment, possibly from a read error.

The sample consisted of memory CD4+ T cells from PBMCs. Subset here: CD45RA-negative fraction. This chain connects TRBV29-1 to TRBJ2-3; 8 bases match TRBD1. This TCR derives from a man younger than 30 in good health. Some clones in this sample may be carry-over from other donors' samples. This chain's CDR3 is CSAERTGLRVF. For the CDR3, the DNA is TGCAGCGCCGAAAGGACAGGGCTTAGGGTTTTT.